This T cell receptor (beta chain) was obtained from a study of CD8 T cells in ankylosing spondylitis. Comment on this clonotype: Its antigen remains unidentified.

The ends were cut back, 3 bases at V and 0 bases at J, with 9 bases in the middle. Germline lookup yields CDR1 LGHDT and CDR2 YNNKEL (reference sequence). This CDR3 is built from 15 residues. Study conclusions and caveats: It was reported that disease-linked clones were significantly enriched in matched ankylosing spondylitis synovial fluid.

By quantitative 5'-RACE with molecular barcodes, the TCR beta libraries were made. TCRdb re-called the 5' RACE reads through MiXCR, storing one row per CDR3 protein. The profile shows roughly 260,000 distinct CDR3 sequences, roughly 20% of them singletons. The sequence was obtained from a male donor with ankylosing spondylitis or in good health (not recorded which). Sequenced material: blood, either unsorted or a sorted T cell fraction (not recorded which). The chain uses TRBV3-1 and TRBJ2-1, with D perhaps TRBD2 (5 bases). CDR3 sequence (DNA): TGTGCCAGCAGCCAGAGGGTTAGCTCCTACAATGAGCAGTTCTTC. Protein sequence: CASSQRVSSYNEQFF.